The T cell receptor (beta chain) described here comes from a study of regulatory dendritic cells for organ transplantation. Germline V gene data show CDR1 as MNHEY and CDR2 as SVGAGI. Trimming cost V 7 bases and J 2 bases, with 7 bases left between them. The CDR3 consists of 12 residues. This clone appeared once. No antigen is known for it. Generated by immunoSEQ multiplex PCR, the TCRdb table keeps only in-frame clones and is missing some. This sample has 10,000 to 15,000 clones; roughly 86% occur once, and the top ten carry roughly 0.22%. Sorted T cells were CFSE-labeled and cultured four to five days with allogeneic regulatory or mature dendritic cells at 1:10. CD4+ or CD8+ T cells were sorted as naive CD45RA+ or memory CD45RO+.

The chain is built from TRBV6-5 and TRBJ2-3; D remains unclear. The clonotype originates from a human donor in good health. Sequenced: naive CD8+ T cells from blood cultured with regulatory dendritic cells. Indicated subset: CD45RA+ naive T cells. CDR3 sequence (DNA): TGTGCCAGCACCGGGCCCACAGATACGCAGTATTTT. Translated, it gives CASTGPTDTQYF.